This T cell receptor beta chain comes out of a study of shared clonotypes between healthy human individuals. Broader study findings: Naive subsets, compared against memory subsets, generally had larger estimated richness values. The study found lower generation probabilities in non-shared clonotypes than in those shared by all four donors.

The CDR3 has 16 residues. Germline V gene data show CDR1 as PRHDT and CDR2 as FYEKMQ (reference sequence). J gave up 2 bases and V 5 bases, and 3 bases lay outside the gene matches. This clone was seen once. Its target is unknown. How the authors handled the data: Junction-only sequences produced by ImmunoSEQ had no quality scores, so filtering differed. The data were produced by immunoSEQ multiplex PCR, yet TCRdb's version contains in-frame clones alone and is incomplete. The DNA gave D and trimming, while V, J and clone size come from that table. The sample lists fewer than 200,000 clones; 85% to 95% were seen once. Division of CD4+ cells produced a CD45RA+ naive subset and a CD45RA-negative memory subset.

The source is a woman aged 25 to 45 in good health. The chain links TRBV13 to TRBJ2-7, with 16 bases identical to TRBD2. Sequences were obtained from naive CD4+ T cells sorted from blood. Described subset: CD45RA+ positively selected. The CDR3 spells CASSPGLAGGPYEQYF. CDR3 in DNA: TGTGCCAGCAGCCCGGGACTAGCGGGAGGGCCCTACGAGCAGTACTTC.